The present entry profiles one T cell receptor (beta chain) with its context. Its target is not known. The sample is drawn from a study of cytomegalovirus exposure and HLA in healthy donors. General study results and limits: With DRB1 most and HLA-C fewest, TCR association rates differed between HLA loci in a later analysis.

Germline V lookup: CDR1 GTSNPN, CDR2 SVGIG (reference sequence). After removal of 3 bases from V and 4 bases from J, the junction contained 8 bases not matched to a gene. The CDR3 runs 15 residues. Both 60 Vbeta primers and 13 Jbeta primers went into the PCR. Using immunoSEQ multiplex PCR, the repertoire was profiled, and TCRdb retains in-frame clones only, with some absent. The data show roughly 180,000 clones, 77% seen once. The clonotype comes from a woman aged 25 to 39 in good health and CMV-seropositive. The V gene is TRBV30, the J gene TRBJ2-3, with 9 bases aligning to TRBD1. The sequenced sample consisted of PBMCs. This CDR3 reads CAWSATGGSADTQYF. CDR3 sequence (DNA): TGTGCCTGGAGCGCCACAGGGGGCTCTGCAGATACGCAGTATTTT. Looking up the rest from reference TRBV30 and TRBJ2-3 gives the full variable domain: SQTIHQWPATLVQPVGSPLSLECTVEGTSNPNLYWYRQAAGRGLQLLFYSVGIGQISSEVPQNLSASRPQDRQFILSSKKLLLSDSGFYLCAWSATGGSADTQYFGPGTRLTVL.